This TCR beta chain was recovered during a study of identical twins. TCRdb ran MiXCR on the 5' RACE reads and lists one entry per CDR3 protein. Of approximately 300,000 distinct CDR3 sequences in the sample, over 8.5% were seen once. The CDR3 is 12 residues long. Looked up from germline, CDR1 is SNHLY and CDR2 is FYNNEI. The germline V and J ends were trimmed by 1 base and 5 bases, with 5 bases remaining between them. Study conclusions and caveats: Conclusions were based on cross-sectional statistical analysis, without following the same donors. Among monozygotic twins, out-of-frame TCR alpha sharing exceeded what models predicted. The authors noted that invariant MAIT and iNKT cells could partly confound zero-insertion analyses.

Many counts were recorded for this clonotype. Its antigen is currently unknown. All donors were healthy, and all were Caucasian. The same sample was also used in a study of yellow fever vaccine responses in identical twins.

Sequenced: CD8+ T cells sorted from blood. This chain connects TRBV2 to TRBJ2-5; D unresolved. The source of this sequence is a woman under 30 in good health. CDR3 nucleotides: TGTGCCAGCAGTGAAGGTTGGGAGACCCAGTACTTC. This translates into CASSEGWETQYF.